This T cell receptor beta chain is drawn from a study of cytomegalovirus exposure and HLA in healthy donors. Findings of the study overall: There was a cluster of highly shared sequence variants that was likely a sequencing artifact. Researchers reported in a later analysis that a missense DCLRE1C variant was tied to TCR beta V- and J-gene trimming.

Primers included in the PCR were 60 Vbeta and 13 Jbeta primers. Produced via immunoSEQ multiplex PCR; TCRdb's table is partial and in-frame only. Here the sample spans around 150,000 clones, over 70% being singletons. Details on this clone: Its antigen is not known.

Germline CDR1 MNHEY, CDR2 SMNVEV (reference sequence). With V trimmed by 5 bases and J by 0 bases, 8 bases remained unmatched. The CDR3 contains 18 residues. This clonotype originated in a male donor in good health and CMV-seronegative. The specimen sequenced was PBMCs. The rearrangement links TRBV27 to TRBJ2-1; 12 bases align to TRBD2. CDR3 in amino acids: CASSPASGRAPSYNEQFF. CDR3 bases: TGTGCCAGCAGTCCTGCTAGCGGGAGGGCCCCCTCCTACAATGAGCAGTTCTTC.